These T cell receptor beta chains were read from a single sample in a study of T cells of healthy individuals. TCRdb recomputed calls from the 5' RACE reads with MiXCR, one row per CDR3 protein. The sample shows about 41,000 distinct CDR3 sequences, approximately 5% of them seen only once. All receptors come from a human donor in good health. The CDR3 runs from the conserved cysteine through the conserved F or W. D genes are given only for firm matches. Size values are once, few and many counts, or a class for expanded clones, and some rows have none.

many	TRBV3-1	TRBJ2-5	.	13	CASSQVRWETQYF	TGTGCCAGCAGCCAAGTAAGGTGGGAGACCCAGTACTTC
many	TRBV20-1	TRBJ1-5	.	15	CSARGPGVGNQPQHF	TGCAGTGCTAGAGGCCCAGGGGTTGGCAATCAGCCCCAGCATTTT
.	TRBV4-1	TRBJ1-2	TRBD1	14	CASSRTDRVDGYTF	TGCGCCAGCAGCCGAACGGACAGGGTGGATGGCTACACCTTC
many	TRBV18	TRBJ2-3	.	16	CASSPESGLKADTQYF	TGTGCCAGCTCACCGGAGAGCGGGTTAAAGGCAGATACGCAGTATTTT
medium-sized	TRBV6-4	TRBJ2-1	TRBD2	15	CASSDSSGGANEQFF	TGTGCCAGCAGTGACTCTAGCGGGGGGGCCAATGAGCAGTTCTTC
many	TRBV5-1	TRBJ2-3	.	18	CASSLTGRGTPYTDTQYF	TGCGCCAGCAGCTTGACGGGGCGCGGGACACCTTACACAGATACGCAGTATTTT
few	TRBV11-2	TRBJ2-5	TRBD2	13	CASSFQREVAQYF	TGTGCCAGCAGCTTTCAGCGGGAGGTGGCCCAGTACTTC
many	TRBV7-2	TRBJ1-5	.	14	CASSLNGIGQPQHF	TGTGCCAGCAGCCTAAATGGGATAGGGCAGCCCCAGCATTTT
many	TRBV7-2	TRBJ2-7	TRBD2	14	CASSFGLAGGEQYF	TGTGCCAGCAGCTTCGGCCTAGCGGGGGGGGAGCAGTACTTC
many	TRBV4-2	TRBJ2-7	TRBD1	15	CASSRSGTGSHEQYF	TGTGCCAGCAGCCGATCCGGGACAGGGTCCCACGAGCAGTACTTC
few	TRBV6-2/TRBV6-3	TRBJ1-1	TRBD1	15	CASSFRDRASTEAFF	TGTGCCAGCAGTTTCCGGGACAGGGCTAGCACTGAAGCTTTCTTT
.	TRBV10-2	TRBJ2-7	TRBD1	13	CASCRDRTYEQYF	TGCGCCAGCTGCCGGGACAGGACTTACGAGCAGTACTTC
few	TRBV2	TRBJ1-5	.	14	CASSEDAGYQPQHF	TGTGCCAGCAGTGAGGACGCAGGGTATCAGCCCCAGCATTTT
few	TRBV5-1	TRBJ2-3	.	13	CASSLGRTDTQYF	TGCGCCAGCAGCCTTGGGCGCACAGATACGCAGTATTTT
many	TRBV18	TRBJ2-7	.	13	CASSPQGGYEQYF	TGTGCCAGCTCCCCACAAGGGGGCTACGAGCAGTACTTC
many	TRBV7-8	TRBJ2-3	TRBD2	15	CASSFSGRARDTQYF	TGTGCCAGCAGCTTCAGCGGGAGGGCCCGAGATACGCAGTATTTT
many	TRBV11-1	TRBJ2-1	TRBD2	17	CASSLFLGLAGVNEQFF	TGTGCCAGCAGCTTATTTCTCGGTCTAGCGGGGGTAAATGAGCAGTTCTTC
few	TRBV5-1	TRBJ1-2	.	14	CASSLEGQSYGYTF	TGCGCCAGCAGCTTGGAAGGACAATCTTATGGCTACACCTTC
many	TRBV6-1	TRBJ1-6	.	15	CASSERTADNSPLHF	TGTGCCAGCAGTGAAAGGACGGCTGATAATTCACCCCTCCACTTT
.	TRBV9	TRBJ2-5	TRBD1	14	CASSGDRLGETQYF	TGTGCCAGCAGCGGGGACAGGCTGGGAGAGACCCAGTACTTC
.	TRBV6-6	TRBJ1-4	.	11	CASRAGEKLFF	TGTGCCAGCAGAGCGGGTGAAAAACTGTTTTTT
many	TRBV6-5	TRBJ1-1	TRBD1	14	CASSYTGQGTEAFF	TGTGCCAGCAGTTACACCGGACAGGGCACTGAAGCTTTCTTT
.	TRBV3-1	TRBJ2-5	TRBD2	17	CASSQGSSGRVEETQYF	TGTGCCAGCAGCCAAGGCTCGAGCGGGAGGGTTGAAGAGACCCAGTACTTC
many	TRBV4-2	TRBJ2-4	.	17	CASSQDEIGGLGNIQYF	TGTGCCAGCAGCCAAGACGAGATCGGGGGGCTAGGAAACATTCAGTACTTC
many	TRBV30	TRBJ2-3	TRBD2	15	CAWSVLAGGPDTQYF	TGTGCCTGGAGTGTACTAGCGGGGGGGCCAGATACGCAGTATTTT
many	TRBV27	TRBJ2-1	.	15	CASSETFSSYNEQFF	TGTGCCAGCAGTGAAACTTTTAGCTCCTACAATGAGCAGTTCTTC
.	TRBV12-3/TRBV12-4	TRBJ2-7	TRBD1	15	CASSPRDRGRGEQYF	TGTGCCAGCAGCCCACGGGACAGGGGGCGGGGTGAGCAGTACTTC
.	TRBV20-1	TRBJ2-3	TRBD2	16	CSALAGDTISTDTQYF	TGCAGTGCTCTAGCGGGGGACACGATAAGCACAGATACGCAGTATTTT
few	TRBV6-2/TRBV6-3	TRBJ1-2	.	15	CASSYSAGSGNGYTF	TGTGCCAGCAGTTACTCGGCAGGTTCTGGAAATGGCTACACCTTC
.	TRBV6-2/TRBV6-3	TRBJ1-4	TRBD1	14	CASSRTGYNEKLFF	TGTGCCAGCAGCCGGACAGGCTACAATGAAAAACTGTTTTTT
many	TRBV7-9	TRBJ1-1	TRBD1	16	CASSLHQSTGGTEAFF	TGTGCCAGCAGCCTCCACCAGTCGACAGGGGGGACTGAAGCTTTCTTT
few	TRBV2	TRBJ2-4	TRBD1	14	CASMWTGAKNIQYF	TGTGCCAGCATGTGGACAGGGGCCAAAAACATTCAGTACTTC
few	TRBV15	TRBJ2-1	TRBD1	16	CATSRTRDRGHNEQFF	TGTGCCACCAGCAGGACGAGGGACAGGGGTCACAATGAGCAGTTCTTC